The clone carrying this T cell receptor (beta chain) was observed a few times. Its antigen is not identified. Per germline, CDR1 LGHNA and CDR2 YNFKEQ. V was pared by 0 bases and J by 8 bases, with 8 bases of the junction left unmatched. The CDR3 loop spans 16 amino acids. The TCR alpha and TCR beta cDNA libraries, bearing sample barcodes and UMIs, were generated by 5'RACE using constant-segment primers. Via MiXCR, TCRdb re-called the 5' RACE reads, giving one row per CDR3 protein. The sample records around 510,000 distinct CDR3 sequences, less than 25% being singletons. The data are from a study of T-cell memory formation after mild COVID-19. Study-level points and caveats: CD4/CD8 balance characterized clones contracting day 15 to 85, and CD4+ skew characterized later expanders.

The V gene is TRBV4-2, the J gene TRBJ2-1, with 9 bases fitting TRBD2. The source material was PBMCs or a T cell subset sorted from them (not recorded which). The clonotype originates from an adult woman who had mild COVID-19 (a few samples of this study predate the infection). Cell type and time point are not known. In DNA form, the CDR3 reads TGTGCCAGCAGCCAAGATGGGCGGGGGGGCCCGGATGAGCAGTTCTTC. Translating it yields CASSQDGRGGPDEQFF.